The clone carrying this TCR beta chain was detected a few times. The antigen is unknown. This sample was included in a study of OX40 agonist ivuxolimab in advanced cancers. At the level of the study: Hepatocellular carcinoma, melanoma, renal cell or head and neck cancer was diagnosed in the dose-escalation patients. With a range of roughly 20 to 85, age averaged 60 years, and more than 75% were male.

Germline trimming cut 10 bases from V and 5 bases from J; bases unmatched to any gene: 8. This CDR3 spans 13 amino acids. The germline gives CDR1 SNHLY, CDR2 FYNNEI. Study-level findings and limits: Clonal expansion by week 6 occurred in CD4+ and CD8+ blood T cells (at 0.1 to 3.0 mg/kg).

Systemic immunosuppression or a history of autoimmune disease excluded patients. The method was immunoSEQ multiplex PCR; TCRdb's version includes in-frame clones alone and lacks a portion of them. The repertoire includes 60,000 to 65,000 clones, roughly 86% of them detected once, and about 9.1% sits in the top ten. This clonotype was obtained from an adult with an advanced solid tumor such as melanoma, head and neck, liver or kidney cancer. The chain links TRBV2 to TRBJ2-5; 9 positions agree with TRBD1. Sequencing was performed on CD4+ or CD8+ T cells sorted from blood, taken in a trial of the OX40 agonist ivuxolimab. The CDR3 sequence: CATGQGRRETQYF. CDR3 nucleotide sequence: TGTGCCACCGGACAGGGGAGACGGGAGACCCAGTACTTC.